The 7 T cell receptor beta chains reported below all come from one sample, sequenced in a study of blood T cell repertoires in COVID-19. The data were produced by immunoSEQ multiplex PCR, yet TCRdb's version contains in-frame clones alone and is incomplete. This sample carries 25,000 to 35,000 clones, roughly nine tenths of them seen once, and the ten largest clones take about an eighth. Material: peripheral blood. These TCRs come from a human donor in a cohort sampled during active COVID-19.

The chain employs TRBV4-2 and TRBJ2-7; 12 bases map to TRBD2. This CDR3 spans 17 amino acids. The V and J ends lost 2 bases and 5 bases, in that order; junction bases with no gene match: 10. Germline-derived CDR1 and CDR2 are LGHNA and YNFKEQ. In DNA, the CDR3 is TGTGCCAGCAGCCAACTTACTAGCGGGAGGTTCAAGGACGAGCAGTACTTC. Translation gives CASSQLTSGRFKDEQYF.

This sequence joins TRBV7-2 and TRBJ1-1; 10 nucleotides line up with TRBD1. The CDR3 extends over 15 amino acids. With 0 bases clipped from V and 5 bases from J, the junction kept 3 bases outside the gene matches. Germline CDR1 reads SGHTA; CDR2 reads FQGNSA. The CDR3 nucleotides read TGTGCCAGCAGCTTAGCAGTGGGACAGGGGACTGAAGCTTTCTTT. Translation: CASSLAVGQGTEAFF.

The chain couples TRBV18 to TRBJ2-5, with a possible D match to TRBD2 (6 bases). The CDR3 totals 16 residues. V was cut by 5 bases and J by 2 bases, with 18 bases left in between. Germline CDR1 reads KGHSH; CDR2 reads LQKENI. CDR3 bases: TGTGCCAGCTCATCTACTAGCACCTCCGAGCAAGAGACCCAGTACTTC. Protein sequence: CASSSTSTSEQETQYF.

Here the CDR3 reads CASSVEDLGLQWEKLFF. The CDR3 DNA reads TGTGCCAGCAGCGTAGAGGATTTAGGACTCCAATGGGAAAAACTGTTTTTT. The J gene is TRBJ1-4, the V gene TRBV9; D unclear. Germline CDR1 and CDR2: SGDLS and YYNGEE. Trimming took 0 bases from V and 8 from J, leaving 20 bases between them. CDR3 length: 17 residues.

The chain recombines TRBV6-5 with TRBJ1-1; 7 nucleotides match TRBD1. Germline trimming cut 6 bases from V and 6 bases from J; bases unmatched to any gene: 10. This CDR3 is 14 amino acids long. Germline CDR1 is MNHEY and CDR2 is SVGAGI. The CDR3 DNA reads as TGTGCCAGCAGGGAGAACAGGGGAGGATCTGAAGCTTTCTTT. Its translation: CASRENRGGSEAFF.

This CDR3 reads CASSPETSGRDEQFF. The CDR3 DNA reads TGTGCCAGCAGTCCCGAGACTAGCGGGAGAGATGAGCAGTTCTTC. V is TRBV28 and J is TRBJ2-1; TRBD2 aligns across 12 bases. After removal of 5 bases from V and 8 bases from J, the junction contained 7 bases not matched to a gene. This CDR3 spans 15 amino acids. Germline values: CDR1 MDHEN, CDR2 SYDVKM.

The CDR3 region has the DNA TGTGCCAGTAGTATCCTGATAGCGGCTCAAGAGACCCAGTACTTC. Residues: CASSILIAAQETQYF. The chain uses TRBV19 and TRBJ2-5; D may be TRBD2 (6 bases). The V gene's germline CDR1 is LNHDA and CDR2 SQIVND (reference sequence). This CDR3 has 15 residues. Trimming took off 3 bases at V and 2 bases at J, with 13 bases between the two ends.